These 15 T cell receptor beta chains originate from one sample sequenced in a study of cytomegalovirus exposure and HLA in healthy donors. Primers for the PCR totalled 60 Vbeta and 13 Jbeta. Using immunoSEQ multiplex PCR, the repertoire was profiled, and TCRdb retains in-frame clones only, with some absent. Here the sample spans 180,000 or so clones, about three quarters being singletons. The sample consisted of PBMCs. The receptors come from a man aged 18 to 30 in good health and CMV-seronegative.

The chain uses TRBV30 and TRBJ2-3, with no clear D. The CDR3 length is 12 residues. V was pared by 0 bases and J by 4 bases, with 5 bases between. The germline CDR1 and CDR2 sequences are GTSNPN and SVGIG (reference sequence). The CDR3 loop reads CAWSVISDTQYF. CDR3 bases: TGTGCCTGGAGTGTAATCTCAGATACGCAGTATTTT.

The rearrangement links TRBV7-9 to TRBJ1-1; 7 bases align to TRBD1. Trimming took 4 bases from V and 11 from J; bases not matched to a gene: 7. Germline values: CDR1 SEHNR, CDR2 FQNEAQ (reference sequence). CDR3 length: 12 amino acids. The CDR3 DNA follows: TGTGCCAGCAGCTCGCAGGGGGTCTCCGCTTTCTTT. Its translation is CASSSQGVSAFF.

This clone is a singleton in its sample. The V and J genes are TRBV30 and TRBJ2-7; a weak D match, TRBD1 (5 bases). The CDR3 sequence is 13 residues long. CDR1 GTSNPN and CDR2 SVGIG come from the germline V gene (reference sequence). V lost 5 bases to trimming and J lost 6 bases, with 17 bases between them. CDR3 DNA sequence: TGTGCCTGGGCCAGGGCGGTATCTACCGAGCAGTACTTC. Amino acids: CAWARAVSTEQYF.

The chain couples TRBV7-8 to TRBJ1-1, with D possibly matching TRBD1 (6 bases). The V gene lost 1 base and the J gene lost 4 bases, with 13 bases spanning the gap. The CDR3 spans 15 residues. Looked up from germline, CDR1 is SGHVS and CDR2 is FQNEAQ. CDR3 coding DNA: TGTGCCAGCAGCTTAGATCTGGGGGCGGCCACTGAAGCTTTCTTT. Amino acids: CASSLDLGAATEAFF.

This clone has just a few counts. The J gene is TRBJ1-6, the V gene TRBV6-5; TRBD1 is a possible D gene (5 bases). Germline assignment: CDR1 MNHEY and CDR2 SVGAGI. CDR3 length: 15 residues. Trimming shortened V by 1 base and J by 10 bases, and 14 bases separated the two germline ends. The CDR3 nucleotides are TGTGCCAGCAGTTACTTCCAGGGTATAAGCTCACCCCTCCACTTT. This encodes CASSYFQGISSPLHF.

The chain has TRBV7-2 and TRBJ2-5, with a weak D call TRBD1 (6 bases). There are 14 residues in the CDR3. V was pared by 5 bases and J by 1 base, with 11 bases between. In germline, CDR1 is SGHTA, CDR2 FQGNSA. This CDR3 reads CASSPRQAQETQYF. The CDR3 nucleotides read TGTGCCAGCAGCCCCCGACAGGCCCAAGAGACCCAGTACTTC.

This chain links TRBV7-3 with TRBJ2-2, with 9 bases fitting TRBD2. This CDR3 has 16 amino acids. J lost 6 bases, V lost 2 bases, and 7 bases had no gene match. Per germline, CDR1 SGHTA and CDR2 FQGTGA. Here the CDR3 reads CASSLGGGAGAGELFF. The CDR3 coding sequence is TGTGCCAGCAGCTTAGGCGGGGGGGCCGGGGCCGGGGAGCTGTTTTTT.

The genes are TRBV18 and TRBJ2-5; D call uncertain. Trimming left V 3 bases short and J 5 bases short, with 7 bases between. The CDR3 consists of 12 residues. CDR1 is KGHSH, CDR2 LQKENI, per germline. The CDR3 DNA reads TGTGCCAGCTCACCCACAGAGGAGACCCAGTACTTC. It codes for CASSPTEETQYF.

This clone was picked up a small number of times. V and J are TRBV27 and TRBJ1-2; D is possibly TRBD1 (6 bases). The germline V and J ends were trimmed by 6 bases and 4 bases, with 18 bases remaining between them. The length of the CDR3 is 15 residues. Germline CDR1 reads MNHEY; CDR2 reads SMNVEV (reference sequence). CDR3 in DNA: TGTGCCAGCAGCCAGGCCGGACAGTTCATCTATGGCTACACCTTC. Protein: CASSQAGQFIYGYTF.

This chain uses TRBV5-1 with TRBJ2-5; 7 positions agree with TRBD2. The CDR3 contains 16 residues. V trimming: 0 bases; J trimming: 2 bases; junction bases outside the gene matches: 7. Germline V lookup: CDR1 SGHRS, CDR2 YFSETQ. The CDR3 is CASSLGPSGFQETQYF. In DNA, the CDR3 is TGCGCCAGCAGCTTGGGTCCTAGCGGTTTTCAAGAGACCCAGTACTTC.

The chain has TRBV5-1 and TRBJ2-5; 11 bases line up with TRBD1. The tail of the sequence fits TRBJ2-7 better, so the J call may be wrong. The CDR3 is 15 amino acids. Germline CDR1 reads SGHRS; CDR2 reads YFSETQ. CDR3 in amino acids: CASSLPGQGVYEQYF. The CDR3 region has the DNA TGCGCCAGCAGCTTGCCGGGACAGGGGGTCTACGAGCAGTACTTC.

The chain carries TRBV30 and TRBJ1-4, with TRBD1 identical over 9 bases. V trimming: 5 bases; J trimming: 3 bases; junction bases outside the gene matches: 4. Germline CDR1 is GTSNPN and CDR2 is SVGIG (reference sequence). The CDR3 consists of 14 residues. CDR3 residues: CAWGTGNPNEKLFF. DNA of the CDR3: TGTGCCTGGGGGACAGGGAATCCTAATGAAAAACTGTTTTTT. Based on the CDR3 plus reference TRBV30 and TRBJ1-4, the full variable domain is SQTIHQWPATLVQPVGSPLSLECTVEGTSNPNLYWYRQAAGRGLQLLFYSVGIGQISSEVPQNLSASRPQDRQFILSSKKLLLSDSGFYLCAWGTGNPNEKLFFGSGTQLSVL.

The V and J genes are TRBV6-1 and TRBJ1-6; the D gene is possibly TRBD1 (5 bases). Germline assignment: CDR1 MNHNS and CDR2 SASEGT. V was shortened by 2 bases and J by 10 bases, with 15 bases between the two germline ends. CDR3 length: 15 residues. CDR3 sequence reads: CASSELGGVGSPLHF. DNA for the CDR3: TGTGCCAGCAGTGAACTGGGAGGGGTCGGATCACCCCTCCACTTT.

This clone turned up a few times. The J gene is TRBJ2-5, the V gene TRBV6-1, with D possibly matching TRBD1 (6 bases). The CDR3 has 13 residues. Trimming left V 6 bases short and J 3 bases short, with 11 bases between. Germline-derived CDR1 and CDR2 are MNHNS and SASEGT. Here the CDR3 DNA reads TGTGCCAGCAGATCGGACAGAAAAGAGACCCAGTACTTC. Amino acid sequence: CASRSDRKETQYF.

The genes are TRBV4-1 and TRBJ2-3; 12 bases map to TRBD2. CDR1 is MGHRA, CDR2 YSYEKL, per germline. J was trimmed by 2 bases and V by 3 bases; bases with no gene match: 3. This CDR3 contains 16 residues. Written as DNA, the CDR3 is TGCGCCAGCAGCCACGGGACTAGCGGGTTCACAGATACGCAGTATTTT. Protein: CASSHGTSGFTDTQYF.